Listed below are T cell receptor beta chains from one sample, sequenced in a study of low-dose radiotherapy and immunotherapy resistance in tumors. TCRdb called the reads again in MiXCR, with one record for every CDR3 protein. This table holds 39,000 or so distinct CDR3 sequences, 20% to 25% found once. The sample was PBMCs, taken after low-dose radiotherapy plus immunotherapy. The receptors originated from a female donor with ovarian cancer. CDR3s include the opening cysteine and the closing phenylalanine or tryptophan. The D gene is left open where the match is weak. Size is stated for part of the rows, as once, few or many counts, or as a class when the clone is expanded.

j_call d_call clone_size v_call cdr3_aa cdr3_nt
TRBJ2-2 . medium-sized TRBV6-5 CASTGGGRELFF TGTGCCAGCACAGGGGGAGGCAGGGAGCTGTTTTTT
TRBJ1-1 TRBD1 many TRBV10-3 CAIRTGEDTEAFF TGTGCCATCAGGACAGGGGAGGACACTGAAGCTTTCTTT
TRBJ2-7 . many TRBV6-5 CASSYGSGLANYEQYF TGTGCCAGCAGTTACGGGTCGGGACTCGCCAACTACGAGCAGTACTTC
TRBJ1-5 TRBD1 . TRBV18 CASSPDRANQPQHF TGTGCCAGCTCACCCGACAGGGCGAATCAGCCCCAGCATTTT
TRBJ2-1 . many TRBV4-2 CASSQQDSSYNEQFF TGTGCCAGCAGCCAACAAGATAGCTCCTACAATGAGCAGTTCTTC
TRBJ1-5 TRBD1 many TRBV7-8 CASSLANRGISNQPQHF TGTGCCAGCAGCTTAGCGAACAGGGGGATTAGCAATCAGCCCCAGCATTTT
TRBJ1-5 TRBD1 few TRBV12-3/TRBV12-4 CASRLTGQGALFGQPQHF TGTGCCAGCAGACTGACCGGACAGGGGGCCTTATTCGGGCAGCCCCAGCATTTT
TRBJ1-1 . . TRBV27 CASPPARGEDTEAFF TGTGCCAGCCCCCCTGCAAGGGGCGAGGACACTGAAGCTTTCTTT
TRBJ1-1 . once TRBV5-5 CASSLGRANTEAFF TGTGCCAGCAGCCTCGGGAGGGCGAACACTGAAGCTTTCTTT
TRBJ2-3 TRBD2 many TRBV5-1 CASSPSGATDTQYF TGCGCCAGCAGCCCTAGCGGGGCCACAGATACGCAGTATTTT
TRBJ2-1 . many TRBV7-8 CAGVRVGNEQFF TGTGCCGGGGTTAGGGTCGGGAATGAGCAGTTCTTC
TRBJ1-1 . many TRBV24-1 CATSDEKMNTEAFF TGTGCCACCAGTGATGAGAAAATGAACACTGAAGCTTTCTTT
TRBJ2-7 . . TRBV24-1 CPHQFAGAYEQYF TGTCCCCACCAGTTTGCAGGAGCCTACGAGCAGTACTTC
TRBJ1-1 . many TRBV5-4 CASSPDVGDTEAFF TGTGCCAGCAGCCCGGATGTGGGAGACACTGAAGCTTTCTTT
TRBJ2-3 . many TRBV11-2 CASSGAKTDTQYF TGTGCCAGCAGCGGGGCTAAGACAGATACGCAGTATTTT
TRBJ2-7 TRBD2 many TRBV30 CAWRKLAGGSSYEQYF TGTGCCTGGAGAAAACTAGCGGGGGGCTCCTCGTACGAGCAGTACTTC
TRBJ1-2 TRBD1 many TRBV12-5 CASGLKSGGAYYGYTF TGTGCTAGTGGTTTGAAATCAGGGGGCGCTTATTATGGCTACACCTTC
TRBJ2-7 TRBD2 . TRBV4-1 CASSPVGTSGNYEQYF TGCGCCAGCAGCCCTGTCGGGACTAGCGGGAACTACGAGCAGTACTTC
TRBJ2-7 TRBD1 many TRBV19 CATLGQGKYEQYF TGTGCCACCTTGGGACAGGGGAAATACGAGCAGTACTTC
TRBJ1-2 . . TRBV28 CATYGLSRGDDGYTF TGTGCCACCTACGGCCTATCGAGGGGGGATGATGGCTACACCTTC
TRBJ2-3 TRBD2 . TRBV5-4 CASRLGGTSESGTQYF TGTGCCAGCAGATTGGGGGGGACTAGCGAATCGGGGACGCAGTATTTT
TRBJ1-2 . many TRBV3-1 CASRQKGSYGYTF TGTGCCAGCAGACAGAAGGGGAGCTATGGCTACACCTTC
TRBJ1-5 . medium-sized TRBV28 CASRSRQVGNQPQHF TGTGCCAGCAGAAGCCGACAGGTCGGCAATCAGCCCCAGCATTTT
TRBJ1-1 . many TRBV4-1 CASSQGRPGGSTEAFF TGCGCCAGCAGCCAAGGACGGCCAGGCGGAAGCACTGAAGCTTTCTTT
TRBJ2-5 TRBD2 many TRBV28 CASSFTSGKGETQYF TGTGCCAGCAGCTTCACTAGCGGTAAAGGGGAGACCCAGTACTTC
TRBJ1-1 . many TRBV20-1 CSARDIGGRVTEAFF TGCAGTGCTAGAGACATCGGGGGGCGAGTTACTGAAGCTTTCTTT
TRBJ1-6 . many TRBV6-2/TRBV6-3 CASSYGQNNSPLHF TGTGCCAGCAGTTACGGACAGAATAATTCACCCCTCCACTTT
TRBJ1-2 TRBD1 many TRBV30 CAWTGGQRGYTF TGTGCCTGGACAGGGGGACAGAGGGGCTACACCTTC
TRBJ2-7 TRBD2 many TRBV10-3 CAISRTSGDPYEQYF TGTGCCATCTCCCGGACTAGCGGGGACCCCTACGAGCAGTACTTC
TRBJ2-1 . many TRBV5-4 CASSLWGYNEQFF TGTGCCAGCAGCTTGTGGGGCTACAATGAGCAGTTCTTC
TRBJ1-1 . many TRBV12-3/TRBV12-4 CASSPQVVVTEAFF TGTGCCAGCAGCCCGCAGGTGGTGGTCACTGAAGCTTTCTTT
TRBJ2-3 . many TRBV14 CASSPYRDADTQYF TGTGCCAGCAGCCCTTACCGAGACGCAGATACGCAGTATTTT
TRBJ1-1 TRBD1 many TRBV7-9 CASSLQGGYTEAFF TGTGCCAGCAGCCTACAGGGGGGATACACTGAAGCTTTCTTT
TRBJ1-2 . many TRBV9 CASSGRGNYGYTF TGTGCCAGCAGCGGCAGGGGAAACTATGGCTACACCTTC
TRBJ2-7 . . TRBV27 CASSSQGSLYEQYF TGTGCCAGCAGTTCCCAGGGGTCGCTTTACGAGCAGTACTTC
TRBJ2-7 . many TRBV28 CASSLQGGVEQYF TGTGCCAGCAGTTTACAGGGAGGCGTCGAGCAGTACTTC
TRBJ2-1 TRBD1 many TRBV28 CASSRQGHEQFF TGTGCCAGCAGCAGACAGGGTCACGAGCAGTTCTTC
TRBJ1-4 . many TRBV7-2 CASSLGTELVELFF TGTGCCAGCAGCCTGGGGACTGAGCTGGTGGAACTGTTTTTT
TRBJ2-3 TRBD1 many TRBV28 CASNSAPDRGWWQYF TGTGCCAGCAATTCCGCCCCGGACAGGGGATGGTGGCAGTATTTT
TRBJ2-7 TRBD1 many TRBV6-6 CASSYSGTGTYEQYF TGTGCCAGCAGTTACTCCGGGACAGGGACCTACGAGCAGTACTTC
TRBJ2-2 TRBD1 . TRBV5-6 CASRRDSQTGELFF TGTGCCAGCAGACGGGACAGTCAAACCGGGGAGCTGTTTTTT
TRBJ1-4 TRBD1 many TRBV18 CASSPPSRGRSTNEKLFF TGTGCCAGCTCACCACCGTCCAGGGGGCGTTCAACTAATGAAAAACTGTTTTTT
TRBJ2-3 TRBD1 . TRBV28 CASIPQGITDTQYF TGTGCCAGCATCCCACAGGGGATTACAGATACGCAGTATTTT
TRBJ2-7 TRBD1 . TRBV28 CASRRQGSAEQYF TGTGCCAGCCGGAGACAGGGTTCGGCCGAGCAGTACTTC
TRBJ2-2 TRBD2 many TRBV19 CASTTGGPGELFF TGTGCCAGTACCACGGGGGGGCCCGGGGAGCTGTTTTTT
TRBJ2-1 TRBD2 many TRBV5-1 CASSFSAGDYNEQFF TGCGCCAGCAGCTTCTCCGCGGGAGATTACAATGAGCAGTTCTTC
TRBJ2-7 . many TRBV18 CASQMSRGSYEQYF TGTGCCAGTCAAATGAGCCGGGGTTCCTACGAGCAGTACTTC
TRBJ2-3 . many TRBV5-1 CASTLGTATDTQYF TGCGCCAGCACCTTGGGGACCGCCACAGATACGCAGTATTTT
TRBJ2-7 TRBD1 . TRBV3-1 CASSQPGQGYEQYF TGTGCCAGCAGCCAGCCGGGACAGGGCTACGAGCAGTACTTC
TRBJ2-3 TRBD1 many TRBV4-1 CASSQAPGGDTQYF TGCGCCAGCAGCCAGGCCCCAGGGGGAGATACGCAGTATTTT
TRBJ1-4 . many TRBV7-2 CASREGGTTRKLFF TGTGCCAGCAGGGAAGGGGGGACCACGAGAAAACTGTTTTTT
TRBJ2-3 TRBD2 few TRBV10-3 CAISGTSEDTQYF TGTGCCATCAGCGGGACTAGTGAAGATACGCAGTATTTT